The 20 T cell receptor beta chains below were found in one sample sequenced in a study of high-grade serous ovarian cancer treatment subgroups. Tumor samples were obtained before definitive surgery or chemotherapy. Here immunoSEQ multiplex PCR was the method, and the copy in TCRdb shows in-frame clones only, minus some. The table records about 15,000 clones, 85% to 90% of them present only once. Sequenced: tumor tissue. The receptors come from a human donor with high-grade serous ovarian cancer.

This sequence joins TRBV9 and TRBJ1-6; 7 bases fit TRBD1. Germline V gene lookup returns CDR1 SGDLS and CDR2 YYNGEE. The CDR3 length is 15 residues. The V gene end was trimmed by 1 base and the J gene end by 9 bases; junction bases not matched to a gene: 7. The CDR3 region has the DNA TGTGCCAGCAGCGTAACGGGACAGCCTCTTTCACCCCTCCACTTT. This gives the protein CASSVTGQPLSPLHF. Full variable domain (rest looked up from reference TRBV9 and TRBJ1-6): DSGVTQTPKHLITATGQRVTLRCSPRSGDLSVYWYQQSLDQGLQFLIQYYNGEERAKGNILERFSAQQFPDLHSELNLSSLELGDSALYFCASSVTGQPLSPLHFGNGTRLTVT.

This chain joins TRBV5-1 and TRBJ2-7; D might be TRBD1 (6 bases). Germline loops: CDR1 SGHRS, CDR2 YFSETQ. The CDR3 has 15 amino acids. The V and J ends lost 0 bases and 0 bases respectively, with 10 bases between them. CDR3 nucleotides: TGCGCCAGCAGCTTGGTCGGCAGGGGCTCCTACGAGCAGTACTTC. Protein sequence: CASSLVGRGSYEQYF.

V usage is TRBV11-1 and J usage is TRBJ2-2, with 8 bases aligning to TRBD1. Germline V gives CDR1 SGHAT, CDR2 FQDESV (reference sequence). The CDR3 totals 13 residues. V lost 8 bases and J lost 5; bases outside the gene matches: 4. DNA of the CDR3: TGTGCCAGCGGACAGGGCAGGACCGGGGAGCTGTTTTTT. Its translation: CASGQGRTGELFF.

This chain connects TRBV19 to TRBJ1-5; unclear D gene. In germline, CDR1 is LNHDA, CDR2 SQIVND (reference sequence). This CDR3 spans 17 amino acids. The V end was cut by 7 bases, the J end by 1 base, with 20 bases between. The CDR3 sequence is CASTSPPGKVSNQPQHF. CDR3 DNA: TGTGCCAGTACGTCCCCACCCGGGAAGGTCAGCAATCAGCCCCAGCATTTT.

The CDR3 here is CASSIRGGAYQETQYF. CDR3 bases: TGTGCCAGTAGTATTAGAGGGGGGGCCTACCAAGAGACCCAGTACTTC. The chain joins TRBV19 to TRBJ2-5; TRBD2 is a possible D gene (7 bases). Trimming shortened V by 3 bases and J by 0 bases, and 14 bases separated the two germline ends. The CDR3 runs to 16 residues. Germline V gene lookup returns CDR1 LNHDA and CDR2 SQIVND (reference sequence).

The rearrangement links TRBV7-2 to TRBJ2-7, with D unresolved. Germline assignment: CDR1 SGHTA and CDR2 FQGNSA. Trimming pared 5 bases from V and 2 bases from J, leaving 10 bases between. The CDR3 totals 13 residues. The CDR3 bases are TGTGCCAGCAGCCGTGAGAGCACCTACGAGCAGTACTTC. It yields the protein CASSRESTYEQYF.

The chain joins TRBV10-2 to TRBJ1-1, with TRBD1 matching 11 bases. CDR1 and CDR2 from the germline V gene are WSHSY and SAAADI. V dropped 3 bases and J dropped 4; count of bases not matched to a gene: 4. The CDR3 has 15 amino acids. Here the CDR3 reads CASSDPGTGGTEAFF. The CDR3 nucleotides read TGCGCCAGCAGTGACCCCGGGACAGGGGGCACTGAAGCTTTCTTT.

The chain combines TRBV7-6 with TRBJ2-2; 8 bases line up with TRBD1. V gave up 1 base and J gave up 6 bases; unmatched junction bases: 7. The CDR3 consists of 16 residues. Germline V gives CDR1 SGHVS, CDR2 FNYEAQ. CDR3 sequence (DNA): TGTGCCAGCAGCTTAGGACAGGGGTTAATTGCCGGGGAGCTGTTTTTT. Residues: CASSLGQGLIAGELFF.

V gene TRBV11-3 combines with J gene TRBJ2-5; 13 bases map to TRBD2. J lost 6 bases, V lost 5 bases, and 18 bases had no gene match. Germline V gene data show CDR1 as SGHNT and CDR2 as YENEEA. The CDR3 sequence is 19 residues long. The CDR3 spells CASSPAGTSGAGPPQTQYF. CDR3 DNA sequence: TGTGCCAGCAGCCCCGCCGGGACTAGCGGGGCTGGACCCCCGCAGACCCAGTACTTC.

There are a few counts of this clone. The CDR3 DNA reads as TGTGCCAGCAGCGTAGAAGATATAAATTCACCCCTCCACTTT. Its protein is CASSVEDINSPLHF. The V and J genes are TRBV9 and TRBJ1-6, with D uncertain. The CDR3 has 14 amino acids. Trimming took 0 bases from V and 7 from J, leaving 8 bases between them. Germline V gene data show CDR1 as SGDLS and CDR2 as YYNGEE.

This rearrangement joins TRBV15 to TRBJ1-2; D may be TRBD1 (6 bases). CDR1 is LNHNV, CDR2 YYDKDF, per germline (reference sequence). V lost 3 bases, J lost 2 bases, and 7 bases lay in between. This CDR3 comprises 13 residues. CDR3 loop: CATSSGQNYGYTF. The CDR3, as DNA: TGTGCCACCAGCAGTGGACAGAACTATGGCTACACCTTC.

The V call is TRBV13, the J call TRBJ2-3, with a weak D call TRBD1 (8 bases). The CDR3 extends over 13 amino acids. V was clipped by 4 bases and J by 10 bases, with 15 bases between them. Germline V gene lookup returns CDR1 PRHDT and CDR2 FYEKMQ (reference sequence). The CDR3 reads CASSSGGGGPQYF. The CDR3 DNA sequence: TGTGCCAGCAGCTCAGGGGGCGGGGGACCGCAGTATTTT. The variable domain in full, with the rest retrieved from reference TRBV13 and TRBJ2-3, is AAGVIQSPRHLIKEKRETATLKCYPIPRHDTVYWYQQGPGQDPQFLISFYEKMQSDKGSIPDRFSAQQFSDYHSELNMSSLELGDSALYFCASSSGGGGPQYFGPGTRLTVL.

The chain carries TRBV4-1 and TRBJ2-1; unclear D gene. The CDR3 spans 13 residues. Germline CDR1 and CDR2: MGHRA and YSYEKL. V shed 2 bases and J shed 5 bases, with 7 bases lying between them. This CDR3 reads CASSQFRNNEQFF. The CDR3 DNA reads TGCGCCAGCAGCCAATTCCGGAACAATGAGCAGTTCTTC.

The gene calls are TRBV7-8 and TRBJ2-7; D is perhaps TRBD1 or TRBD2 (5 bases each). Trimming left V 8 bases short and J 3 bases short, with 8 bases between. CDR1 is SGHVS, CDR2 FQNEAQ, per germline. CDR3 length equals 11 residues. The CDR3 DNA sequence: TGTGCCAGCGTGGGGGACTACGAGCAGTACTTC. Translated: CASVGDYEQYF.

V is TRBV7-9 and J is TRBJ2-3; either TRBD1 or TRBD2 may fit D (5 bases each). The germline CDR1 and CDR2 sequences are SEHNR and FQNEAQ (reference sequence). Trimming cost V 6 bases and J 0 bases, with 7 bases left between them. The CDR3 consists of 13 residues. In DNA, the CDR3 is TGTGCCAGCAGGGGGGACAGCACAGATACGCAGTATTTT. Translated, it gives CASRGDSTDTQYF.

The J gene is TRBJ2-7, the V gene TRBV18; D might be TRBD1 (5 bases). This CDR3 is built from 15 residues. The V gene's germline CDR1 is KGHSH and CDR2 LQKENI. The V and J ends lost 6 bases and 3 bases respectively, with 18 bases between them. CDR3 DNA: TGTGCCAGCTCGCAAAACTGGACATTGGGCTACGAGCAGTACTTC. Amino acids: CASSQNWTLGYEQYF.

This clone was detected only a few times. The rearrangement uses TRBV5-1 and TRBJ2-1; D tentatively fits TRBD1 or TRBD2 (6 bases each). The germline gives CDR1 SGHRS, CDR2 YFSETQ. Trimming removed 0 bases from V and 4 bases from J, with 11 bases in between. The length of the CDR3 is 15 residues. CDR3 coding DNA: TGCGCCAGCAGCTTGGCTCGGGGGCCTTACAATGAGCAGTTCTTC. As protein: CASSLARGPYNEQFF.

This rearrangement joins TRBV6-6 to TRBJ1-3; D not resolved. Germline V gene sequence: CDR1 MNHNY, CDR2 SVGAGI (reference sequence). The V gene lost 5 bases and the J gene lost 4 bases, with 6 bases spanning the gap. The CDR3 consists of 12 residues. The CDR3 spells CASSPGGNTIYF. As DNA, the CDR3 is TGTGCCAGCAGTCCCGGGGGAAACACCATATATTTT.

The chain uses TRBV7-9 and TRBJ1-6; D is perhaps TRBD1 (5 bases). Trimming cost V 4 bases and J 14 bases, with 12 bases left between them. The CDR3 contains 12 residues. Germline values: CDR1 SEHNR, CDR2 FQNEAQ (reference sequence). The CDR3, as DNA: TGTGCCAGCAGCTGGGGGGACGGGTCCCTCCACTTT. This gives the protein CASSWGDGSLHF.

The chain joins TRBV19 to TRBJ2-1; D unclear. This CDR3 is built from 16 residues. Trimming pared 3 bases from V and 2 bases from J, leaving 14 bases between. CDR1 is LNHDA and CDR2 is SQIVND in the germline V gene (reference sequence). The DNA of the CDR3 is TGTGCCAGTAGTATGTTATCGACTGACCCCTACAATGAGCAGTTCTTC. This translates into CASSMLSTDPYNEQFF.